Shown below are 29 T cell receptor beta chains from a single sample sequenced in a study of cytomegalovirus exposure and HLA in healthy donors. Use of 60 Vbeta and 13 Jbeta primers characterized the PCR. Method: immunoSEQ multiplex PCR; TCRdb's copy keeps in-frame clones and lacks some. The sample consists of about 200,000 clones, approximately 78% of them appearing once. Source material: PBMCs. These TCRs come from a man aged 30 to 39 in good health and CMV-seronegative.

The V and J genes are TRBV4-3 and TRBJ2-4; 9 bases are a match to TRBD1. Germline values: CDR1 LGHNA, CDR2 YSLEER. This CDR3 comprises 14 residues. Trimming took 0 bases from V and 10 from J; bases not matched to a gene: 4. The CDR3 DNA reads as TGCGCCAGCAGCCAAGAAGACAGGGGGGGGATTCAGTACTTC. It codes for CASSQEDRGGIQYF.

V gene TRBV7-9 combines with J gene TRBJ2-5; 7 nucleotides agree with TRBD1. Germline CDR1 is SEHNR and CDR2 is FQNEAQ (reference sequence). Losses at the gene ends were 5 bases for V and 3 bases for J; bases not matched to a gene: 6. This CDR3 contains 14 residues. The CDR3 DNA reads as TGTGCCAGCAGCCCGGGACAGCTGAAAGAGACCCAGTACTTC. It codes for CASSPGQLKETQYF.

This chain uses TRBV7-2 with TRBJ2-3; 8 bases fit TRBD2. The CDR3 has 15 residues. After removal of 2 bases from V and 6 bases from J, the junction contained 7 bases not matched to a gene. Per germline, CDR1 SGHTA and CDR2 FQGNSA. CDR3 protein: CASSLFSGAGDTQYF. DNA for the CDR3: TGTGCCAGCAGCTTATTTAGCGGGGCGGGGGATACGCAGTATTTT.

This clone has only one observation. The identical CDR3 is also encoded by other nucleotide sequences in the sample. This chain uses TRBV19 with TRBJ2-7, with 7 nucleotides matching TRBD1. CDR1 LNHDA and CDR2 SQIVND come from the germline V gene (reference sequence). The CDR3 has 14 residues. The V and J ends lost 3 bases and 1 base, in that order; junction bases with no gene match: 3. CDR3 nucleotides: TGTGCCAGTAGTATTGACAGGGTGTCCTACGAGCAGTACTTC. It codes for CASSIDRVSYEQYF.

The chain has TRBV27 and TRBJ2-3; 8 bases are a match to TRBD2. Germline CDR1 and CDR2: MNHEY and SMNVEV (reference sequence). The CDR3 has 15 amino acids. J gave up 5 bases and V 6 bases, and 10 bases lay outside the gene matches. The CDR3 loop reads CASRSSGGIGDTQYF. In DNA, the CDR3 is TGTGCCAGCAGATCAAGCGGGGGAATAGGAGATACGCAGTATTTT.

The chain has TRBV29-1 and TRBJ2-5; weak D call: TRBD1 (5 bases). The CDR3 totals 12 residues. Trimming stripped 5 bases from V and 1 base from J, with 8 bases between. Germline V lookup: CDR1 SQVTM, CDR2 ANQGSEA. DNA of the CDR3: TGCAGCGTTCAGGGCCTCCAAGAGACCCAGTACTTC. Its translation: CSVQGLQETQYF.

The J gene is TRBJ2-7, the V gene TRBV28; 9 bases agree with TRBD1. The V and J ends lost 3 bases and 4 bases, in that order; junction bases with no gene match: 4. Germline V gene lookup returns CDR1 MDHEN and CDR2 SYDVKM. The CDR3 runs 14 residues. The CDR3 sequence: CASSFQTGGYEQYF. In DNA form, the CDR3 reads TGTGCCAGCAGTTTCCAGACAGGGGGGTACGAGCAGTACTTC.

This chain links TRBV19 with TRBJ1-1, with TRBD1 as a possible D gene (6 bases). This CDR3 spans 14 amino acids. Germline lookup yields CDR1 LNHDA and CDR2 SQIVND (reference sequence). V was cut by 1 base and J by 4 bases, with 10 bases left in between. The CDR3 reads CASSIGQVLTEAFF. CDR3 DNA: TGTGCCAGTAGTATAGGACAGGTCCTCACTGAAGCTTTCTTT.

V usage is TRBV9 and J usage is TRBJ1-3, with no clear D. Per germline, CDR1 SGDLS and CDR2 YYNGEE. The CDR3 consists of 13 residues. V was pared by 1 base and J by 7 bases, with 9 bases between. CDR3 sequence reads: CASSVLIGNTIYF. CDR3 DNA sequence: TGTGCCAGCAGCGTACTTATCGGGAACACCATATATTTT. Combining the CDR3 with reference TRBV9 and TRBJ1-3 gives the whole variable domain DSGVTQTPKHLITATGQRVTLRCSPRSGDLSVYWYQQSLDQGLQFLIQYYNGEERAKGNILERFSAQQFPDLHSELNLSSLELGDSALYFCASSVLIGNTIYFGEGSWLTVV.

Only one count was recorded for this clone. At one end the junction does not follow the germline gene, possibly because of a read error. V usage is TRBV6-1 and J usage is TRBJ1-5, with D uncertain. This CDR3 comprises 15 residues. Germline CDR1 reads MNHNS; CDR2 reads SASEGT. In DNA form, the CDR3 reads TGTACCAGCAGTGAGAACTTCTATAGCAATCAGCCCCAGCATTTT. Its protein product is CTSSENFYSNQPQHF.

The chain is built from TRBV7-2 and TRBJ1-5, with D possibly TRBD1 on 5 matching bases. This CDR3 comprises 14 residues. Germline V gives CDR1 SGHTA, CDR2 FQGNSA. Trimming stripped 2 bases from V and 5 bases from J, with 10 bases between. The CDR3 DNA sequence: TGTGCCAGCAGCTTAAAAGCGGGGGATCAGCCCCAGCATTTT. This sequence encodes CASSLKAGDQPQHF.

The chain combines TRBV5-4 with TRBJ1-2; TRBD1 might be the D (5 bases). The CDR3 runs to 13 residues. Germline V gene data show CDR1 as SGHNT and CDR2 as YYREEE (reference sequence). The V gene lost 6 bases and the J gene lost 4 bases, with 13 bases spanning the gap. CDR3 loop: CASKCDSSYGYTF. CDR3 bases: TGTGCCAGCAAATGTGACAGCAGCTATGGCTACACCTTC. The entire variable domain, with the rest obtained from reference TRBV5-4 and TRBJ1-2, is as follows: ETGVTQSPTHLIKTRGQQVTLRCSSQSGHNTVSWYQQALGQGPQFIFQYYREEENGRGNFPPRFSGLQFPNYSSELNVNALELDDSALYLCASKCDSSYGYTFGSGTRLTVV.

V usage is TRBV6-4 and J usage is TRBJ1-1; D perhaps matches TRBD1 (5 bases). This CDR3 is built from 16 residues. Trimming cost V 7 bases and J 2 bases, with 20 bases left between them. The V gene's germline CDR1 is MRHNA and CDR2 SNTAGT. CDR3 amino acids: CASKPTPTRTNTEAFF. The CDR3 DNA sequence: TGTGCCAGCAAACCGACTCCGACTAGGACAAACACTGAAGCTTTCTTT.

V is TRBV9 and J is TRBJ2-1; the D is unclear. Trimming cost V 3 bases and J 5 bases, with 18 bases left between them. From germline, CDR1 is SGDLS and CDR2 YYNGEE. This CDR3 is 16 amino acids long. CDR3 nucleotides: TGTGCCAGCAGCGGAAACAGACAACGAATTCACAATGAGCAGTTCTTC. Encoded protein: CASSGNRQRIHNEQFF. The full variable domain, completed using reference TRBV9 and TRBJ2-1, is DSGVTQTPKHLITATGQRVTLRCSPRSGDLSVYWYQQSLDQGLQFLIQYYNGEERAKGNILERFSAQQFPDLHSELNLSSLELGDSALYFCASSGNRQRIHNEQFFGPGTRLTVL.

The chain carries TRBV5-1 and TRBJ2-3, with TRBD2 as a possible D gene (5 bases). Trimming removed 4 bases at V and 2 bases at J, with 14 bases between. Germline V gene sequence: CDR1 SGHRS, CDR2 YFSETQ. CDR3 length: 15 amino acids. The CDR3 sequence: CASSTGETHTDTQYF. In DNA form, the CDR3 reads TGCGCCAGCAGCACCGGGGAAACCCACACAGATACGCAGTATTTT.

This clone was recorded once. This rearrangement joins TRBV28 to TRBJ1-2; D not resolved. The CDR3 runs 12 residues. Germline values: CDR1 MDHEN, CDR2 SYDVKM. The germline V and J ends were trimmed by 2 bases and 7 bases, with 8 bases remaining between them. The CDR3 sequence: CASSLRGTGYTF. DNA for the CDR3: TGTGCCAGCAGTTTACGGGGAACTGGCTACACCTTC.

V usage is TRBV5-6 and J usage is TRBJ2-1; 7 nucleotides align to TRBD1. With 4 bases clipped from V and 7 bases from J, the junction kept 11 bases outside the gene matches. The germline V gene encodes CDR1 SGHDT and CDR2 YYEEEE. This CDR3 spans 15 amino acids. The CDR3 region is CASSVQGTLLNEQFF. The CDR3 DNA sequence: TGTGCCAGCAGCGTACAGGGGACCCTGCTGAATGAGCAGTTCTTC.

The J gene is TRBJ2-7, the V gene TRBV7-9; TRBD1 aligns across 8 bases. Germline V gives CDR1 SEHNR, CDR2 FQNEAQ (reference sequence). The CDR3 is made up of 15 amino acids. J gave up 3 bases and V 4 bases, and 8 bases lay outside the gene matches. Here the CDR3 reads CASSSDREIYYEQYF. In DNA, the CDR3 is TGTGCCAGCAGCTCGGACAGGGAAATATACTACGAGCAGTACTTC.

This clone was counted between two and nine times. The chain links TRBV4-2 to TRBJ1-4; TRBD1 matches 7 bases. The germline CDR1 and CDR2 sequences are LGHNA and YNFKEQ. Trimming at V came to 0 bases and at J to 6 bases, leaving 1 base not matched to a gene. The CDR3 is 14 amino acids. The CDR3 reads CASSQDRGDEKLFF. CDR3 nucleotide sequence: TGTGCCAGCAGCCAAGACAGGGGGGATGAAAAACTGTTTTTT.

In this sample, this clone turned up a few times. CDR3 in DNA: TGTGCCAGCAGTTACGGGGGGGAGATCTACGAGCAGTACTTC. Translated: CASSYGGEIYEQYF. The chain has TRBV6-6 and TRBJ2-7; 7 bases agree with TRBD2. The trim removed 2 bases at V and 3 bases at J, leaving 4 bases unmatched. The germline CDR1 and CDR2 sequences are MNHNY and SVGAGI (reference sequence). The CDR3 loop spans 14 amino acids.

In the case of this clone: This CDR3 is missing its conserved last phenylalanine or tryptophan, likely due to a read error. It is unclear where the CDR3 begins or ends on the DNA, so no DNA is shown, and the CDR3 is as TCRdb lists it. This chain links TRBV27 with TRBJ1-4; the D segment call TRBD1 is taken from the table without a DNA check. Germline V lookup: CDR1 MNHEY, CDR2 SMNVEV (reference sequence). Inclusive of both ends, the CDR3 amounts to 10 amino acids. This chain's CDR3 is CASTAPDSPS.

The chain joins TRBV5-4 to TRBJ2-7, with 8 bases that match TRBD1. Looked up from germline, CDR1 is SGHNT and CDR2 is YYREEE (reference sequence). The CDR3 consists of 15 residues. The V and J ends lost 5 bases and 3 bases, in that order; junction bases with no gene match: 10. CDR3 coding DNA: TGTGCCAGCAGTTTCTCCGGGACAGGAAACTACGAGCAGTACTTC. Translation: CASSFSGTGNYEQYF.

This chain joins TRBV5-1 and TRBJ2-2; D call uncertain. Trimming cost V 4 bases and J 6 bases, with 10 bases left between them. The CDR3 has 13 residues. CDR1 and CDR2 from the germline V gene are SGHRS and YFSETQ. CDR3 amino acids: CASSPESAGELFF. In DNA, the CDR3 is TGCGCCAGCAGCCCCGAGTCTGCCGGGGAGCTGTTTTTT.

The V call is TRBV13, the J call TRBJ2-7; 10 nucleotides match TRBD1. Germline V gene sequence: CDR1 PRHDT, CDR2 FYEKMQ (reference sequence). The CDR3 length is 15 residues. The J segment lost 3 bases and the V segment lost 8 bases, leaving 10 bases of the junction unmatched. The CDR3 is CASSPGQGKLYEQYF. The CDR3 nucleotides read TGTGCCAGCTCTCCGGGACAGGGGAAACTCTACGAGCAGTACTTC.

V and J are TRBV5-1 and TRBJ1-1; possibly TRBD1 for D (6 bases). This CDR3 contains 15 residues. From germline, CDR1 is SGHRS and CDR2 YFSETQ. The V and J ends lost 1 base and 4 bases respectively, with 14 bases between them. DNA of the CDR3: TGCGCCAGCAGCTTGACAGGGAAGGTGGGCACTGAAGCTTTCTTT. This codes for CASSLTGKVGTEAFF.

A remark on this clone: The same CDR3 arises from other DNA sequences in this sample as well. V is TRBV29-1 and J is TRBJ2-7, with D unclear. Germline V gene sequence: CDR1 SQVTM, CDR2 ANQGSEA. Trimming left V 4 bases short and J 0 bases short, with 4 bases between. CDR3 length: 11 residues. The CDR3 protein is CSVASSYEQYF. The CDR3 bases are TGCAGCGTTGCCAGCTCCTACGAGCAGTACTTC.

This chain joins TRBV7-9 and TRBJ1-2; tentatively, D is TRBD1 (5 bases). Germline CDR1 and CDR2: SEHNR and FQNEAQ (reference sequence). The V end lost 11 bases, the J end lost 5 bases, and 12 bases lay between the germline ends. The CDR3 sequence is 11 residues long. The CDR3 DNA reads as TGTGCCTGCTGGGAGGGGTATGGCTACACCTTC. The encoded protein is CACWEGYGYTF.

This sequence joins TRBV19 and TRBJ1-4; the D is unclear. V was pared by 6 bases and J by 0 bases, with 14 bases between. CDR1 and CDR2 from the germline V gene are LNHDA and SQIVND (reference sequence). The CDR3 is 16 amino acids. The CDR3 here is CASSHHHSSTNEKLFF. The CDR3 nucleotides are TGTGCCAGTAGCCATCACCACAGCTCAACTAATGAAAAACTGTTTTTT.

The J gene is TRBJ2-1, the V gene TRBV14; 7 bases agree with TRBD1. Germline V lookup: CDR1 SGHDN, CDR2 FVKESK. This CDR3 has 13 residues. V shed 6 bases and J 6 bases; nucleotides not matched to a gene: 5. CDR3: CASRHRGRNEQFF. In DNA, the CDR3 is TGTGCCAGCAGACACAGGGGTCGCAATGAGCAGTTCTTC.